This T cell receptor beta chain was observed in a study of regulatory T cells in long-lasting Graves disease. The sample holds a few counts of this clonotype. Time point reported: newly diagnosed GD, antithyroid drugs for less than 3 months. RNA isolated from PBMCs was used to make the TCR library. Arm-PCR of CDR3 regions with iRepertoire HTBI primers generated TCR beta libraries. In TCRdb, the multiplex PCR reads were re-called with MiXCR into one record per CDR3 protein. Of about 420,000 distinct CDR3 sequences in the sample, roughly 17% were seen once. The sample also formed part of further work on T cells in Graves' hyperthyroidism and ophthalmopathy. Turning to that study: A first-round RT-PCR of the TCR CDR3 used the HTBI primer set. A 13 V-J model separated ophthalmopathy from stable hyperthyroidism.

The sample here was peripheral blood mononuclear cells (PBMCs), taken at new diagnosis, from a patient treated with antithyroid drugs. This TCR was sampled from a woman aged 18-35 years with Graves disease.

CDR3 region: CASGLVGPEQYF. The CDR3 coding sequence is TGTGCCAGCGGCCTGGTGGGCCCCGAGCAGTACTTC. V is TRBV7-9 and J is TRBJ2-7, with D uncertain. This CDR3 is built from 12 residues. V was cut by 8 bases and J by 6 bases, with 14 bases left in between. CDR1 is SEHNR, CDR2 FQNEAQ, per germline (reference sequence).